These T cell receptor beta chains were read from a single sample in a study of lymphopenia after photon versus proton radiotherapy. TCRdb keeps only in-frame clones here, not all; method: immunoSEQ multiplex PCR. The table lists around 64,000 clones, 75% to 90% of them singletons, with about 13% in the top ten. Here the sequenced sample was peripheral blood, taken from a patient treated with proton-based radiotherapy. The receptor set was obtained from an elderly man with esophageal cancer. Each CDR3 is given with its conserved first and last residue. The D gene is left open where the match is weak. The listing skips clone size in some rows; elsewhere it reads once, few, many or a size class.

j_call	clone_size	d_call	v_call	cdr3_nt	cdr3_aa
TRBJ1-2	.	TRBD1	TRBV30	TGTGCCTCTCCTGACAGGGCCCGGAATGGCTACACCTTC	CASPDRARNGYTF
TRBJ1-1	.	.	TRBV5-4	TGTGCCAGCAGCCATCCGGATAGGCTAGGGTCTGAAGCTTTCTTT	CASSHPDRLGSEAFF
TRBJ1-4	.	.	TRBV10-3	TGTGCCATCAGTGAGTCGCTGCATGAAAAACTGTTTTTT	CAISESLHEKLFF
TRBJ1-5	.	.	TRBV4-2	TGTGCCAGCAGCCAAGTAGCGTATCGAACCGGATATTTTCAGCCCCAGCATTTT	CASSQVAYRTGYFQPQHF
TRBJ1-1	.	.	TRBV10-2	TGCGCCAGCAGTTGGGGTACCCACACTGAAGCTTTCTTT	CASSWGTHTEAFF
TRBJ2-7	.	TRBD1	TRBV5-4	TGTGCCAGCAGCTTAAGGGACAGCCCCTACGAGCAGTACTTC	CASSLRDSPYEQYF
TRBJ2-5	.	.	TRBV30	TGTGCCTGGTCTGAGGGGGTGATTCAAGAGACCCAGTACTTC	CAWSEGVIQETQYF
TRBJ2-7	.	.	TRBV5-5	TGTGCCAGCAGCTATGGAAGGGTAGTAGCCTACGAGCAGTACTTC	CASSYGRVVAYEQYF
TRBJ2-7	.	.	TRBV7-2	TGTGCCAGCAGCCCGACGGCAGGGGCGGCCTACGAGCAGTACTTC	CASSPTAGAAYEQYF
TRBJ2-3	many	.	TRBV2	TGTGCCAGCAGGTTCACAGATACGCAGTATTTT	CASRFTDTQYF
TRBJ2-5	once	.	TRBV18	TGTGCCAGCTCACCCACCCGGGACCTCCGGGAGCAGTACTTC	CASSPTRDLREQYF
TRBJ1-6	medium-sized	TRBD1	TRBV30	TGTGCCTGGAGCGCGGGACAGGGTAGTTCACCCCTCCACTTT	CAWSAGQGSSPLHF
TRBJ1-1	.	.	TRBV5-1	TGCGCCAGCAGCGCCTTATCGTCGGGGAACACTGAAGCTTTCTTT	CASSALSSGNTEAFF
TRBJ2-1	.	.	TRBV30	TGTGCCTGGAGGGGGATGGGTGAGCAGTTCTTC	CAWRGMGEQFF
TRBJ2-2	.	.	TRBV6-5	TGTGCCAGCAGTTCGTACACCGGGGAGCTGTTTTTT	CASSSYTGELFF
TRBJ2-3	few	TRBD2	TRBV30	TGTGCCTGGAGTCCCCTCGGGACTAGCGGATCAGATACGCAGTATTTT	CAWSPLGTSGSDTQYF
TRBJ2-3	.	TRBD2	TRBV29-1	TGCAGCGCCCAGACTAGCGGGAGGCTGAAAGATACGCAGTATTTT	CSAQTSGRLKDTQYF
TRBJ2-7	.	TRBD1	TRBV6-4	TGTGCCAGCAGACCAACAGGGGAGAGCCACGAGCAGTACTTC	CASRPTGESHEQYF
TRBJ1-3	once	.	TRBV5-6	TGTGCCAGCAGCTTGGCCGGGAACCCGAGCTCTGGAAACACCATATATTTT	CASSLAGNPSSGNTIYF
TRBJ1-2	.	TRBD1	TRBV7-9	TGTGCCAGCAGCTCACTATCGGGACAGGGTCTATGGTATGGCTACACCTTC	CASSSLSGQGLWYGYTF
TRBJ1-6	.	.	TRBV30	TGTGCCTGGAGTGTACTGGCAGCCAATAATTCACCCCTCCACTTT	CAWSVLAANNSPLHF
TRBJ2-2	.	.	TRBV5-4	TGTGCCAGCAGTTACTACACGGGCACCGGGGAGCTGTTTTTT	CASSYYTGTGELFF
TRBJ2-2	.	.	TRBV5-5	TGTGCCAGCAGCTTGGCCGGGGACTACACCGGGGAGCTGTTTTTT	CASSLAGDYTGELFF
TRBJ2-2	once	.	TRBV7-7	TGTGCCAGCAGCCCTGATTCGGGTTCTGTCAACACCGGGGAGCTGTTTTTT	CASSPDSGSVNTGELFF
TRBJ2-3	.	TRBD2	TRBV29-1	TGCAGCGCCGGCCAGCGGGGGGCCACAGATACGCAGTATTTT	CSAGQRGATDTQYF
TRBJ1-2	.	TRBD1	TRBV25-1	TGTGCCAGCAGTGAATCGTACAGGGGTGGCTATGGCTACACCTTC	CASSESYRGGYGYTF